This passage covers 25 T cell receptor beta chains from one sample sequenced in a study of blood T cells in healthy people across ages. Then a second PCR, running about 6 to 11 cycles, was carried out with a sample-barcoded 5' primer and a J-beta primer mix. TCRdb processed the 5' RACE reads anew with MiXCR; each CDR3 protein has one entry. This sample has around 1,000,000 distinct CDR3 sequences, with around 27% found just once. The same data also contributed to another study, on T cells of mothers and their children.

Sequencing was carried out using blood. These receptors originate from a girl aged 2 to 9 in good health.

The chain recombines TRBV7-9 with TRBJ2-7, with no clear D. Germline V gene data show CDR1 as SEHNR and CDR2 as FQNEAQ (reference sequence). V gave up 8 bases and J gave up 6 bases, with 20 bases separating them. The CDR3 is made up of 14 amino acids. The CDR3 spells CASSLSFGSGEQYF. CDR3 nucleotide sequence: TGTGCCAGCTCTCTATCATTCGGGTCGGGCGAGCAGTACTTC.

In DNA form, the CDR3 reads TGTGCCAGCAGCTTATTGGAGCTGGGCGACCCGGGCGGGGAGCTGTTTTTT. Residues: CASSLLELGDPGGELFF. The gene calls are TRBV7-2 and TRBJ2-2; D uncertain. With 2 bases removed from V and 7 bases from J, the gap between germline ends came to 20 bases. This CDR3 contains 17 residues. Germline CDR1 reads SGHTA; CDR2 reads FQGNSA. The full variable domain, in which reference TRBV7-2 and TRBJ2-2 provide the parts outside the CDR3, is GAGVSQSPSNKVTEKGKDVELRCDPISGHTALYWYRQSLGQGLEFLIYFQGNSAPDKSGLPSDRFSAERTGGSVSTLTIQRTQQEDSAVYLCASSLLELGDPGGELFFGEGSRLTVL.

Of note for this clonotype: A read error is possible here, since a much larger clone lies one base away. CDR3 loop: CASTTMGQHYNEQFF. As DNA, the CDR3 is TGTGCCAGCACGACAATGGGCCAGCACTACAATGAGCAGTTCTTC. The chain recombines TRBV27 with TRBJ2-5, with D hard to call. The J call may be incorrect, as the DNA end agrees better with TRBJ2-1. Per germline, CDR1 MNHEY and CDR2 SMNVEV (reference sequence). The CDR3 consists of 15 residues.

There are a few counts of this clonotype. This chain connects TRBV10-3 to TRBJ2-7, with 8 bases that match TRBD2. In germline, CDR1 is ENHRY, CDR2 SYGVKD. J lost 2 bases, V lost 4 bases, and 10 bases had no gene match. The CDR3 is made up of 16 amino acids. The CDR3 sequence: CAISVGSGASTYEQYF. The CDR3 nucleotides are TGTGCCATCAGTGTCGGTAGCGGGGCGTCTACCTACGAGCAGTACTTC.

V is TRBV27 and J is TRBJ2-5, with 8 nucleotides matching TRBD1. The CDR3 has 17 amino acids. V shed 5 bases and J 5 bases; nucleotides not matched to a gene: 16. Germline-derived CDR1 and CDR2 are MNHEY and SMNVEV (reference sequence). Written as DNA, the CDR3 is TGTGCCAGCAGTCCGGGGTGGAGGCAGGGGGCGAAGGAGACCCAGTACTTC. This translates into CASSPGWRQGAKETQYF.

V usage is TRBV7-9 and J usage is TRBJ2-1, with D possibly being TRBD1 (6 bases). Germline V CDR1 and CDR2: SEHNR, FQNEAQ (reference sequence). There are 16 residues in the CDR3. With 6 bases removed from V and 0 bases from J, the gap between germline ends came to 15 bases. The CDR3 region is CASSPEQGHSYNEQFF. CDR3 DNA: TGTGCCAGCAGTCCTGAACAGGGACACTCCTACAATGAGCAGTTCTTC.

The genes are TRBV28 and TRBJ1-2, with a tentative D call TRBD1 (6 bases). The CDR3 runs to 15 residues. V lost 6 bases, J lost 8 bases, and 22 bases lay in between. CDR1 and CDR2 from the germline V gene are MDHEN and SYDVKM. The CDR3 DNA sequence: TGTGCCAGCAGCAACGGACAGTTCAACTACGGGGGCTACACCTTC. Translation gives CASSNGQFNYGGYTF.

This clonotype was counted a few times. The rearrangement joins TRBV12-3 or TRBV12-4 to TRBJ2-5; 7 positions agree with TRBD2. The end of the DNA fits TRBJ2-1 better, so the J call may be wrong. The CDR3 is 14 amino acids. The CDR3 protein is CASRPLADYNEQFF. CDR3 coding DNA: TGTGCCAGCAGACCCCTAGCGGACTACAATGAGCAGTTCTTC.

Only a few counts were recorded for this clonotype. This chain links TRBV27 with TRBJ2-5; tentatively, D is TRBD1 (5 bases). The end of the DNA is better explained by TRBJ2-7, so the J call may be wrong. CDR3 length equals 13 residues. Germline V gives CDR1 MNHEY, CDR2 SMNVEV (reference sequence). The CDR3 protein is CASKPGHSYEQYF. CDR3 in DNA: TGTGCCAGCAAGCCCGGACACTCCTACGAGCAGTACTTC.

The V gene is TRBV6-2 or TRBV6-3, the J gene TRBJ2-1, with 7 nucleotides matching TRBD2. This CDR3 has 13 residues. In germline, CDR1 is MNHEY, CDR2 SVGEGT. Trimming took 5 bases from V and 9 from J; bases not matched to a gene: 7. The CDR3 reads CASSLGRNSEQFF. CDR3 DNA sequence: TGTGCCAGCAGTCTCGGGAGGAATAGTGAGCAGTTCTTC.

The chain employs TRBV28 and TRBJ2-5; 9 positions match TRBD2. There are 14 residues in the CDR3. Trimming at V came to 7 bases and at J to 3 bases, leaving 6 bases not matched to a gene. Germline V gene sequence: CDR1 MDHEN, CDR2 SYDVKM. The DNA for the CDR3 is TGTGCCAGCACTCCTAGCGGGGTTAAAGAGACCCAGTACTTC. Translating gives CASTPSGVKETQYF.

This rearrangement joins TRBV11-2 to TRBJ2-1; 8 bases are shared with TRBD2. The CDR3 consists of 18 residues. V lost 2 bases, J lost 5 bases, and 14 bases stayed unmatched. Germline V lookup: CDR1 SGHAT, CDR2 FQNNGV. CDR3 amino acids: CASSLIWVTGGINNEQFF. CDR3 bases: TGTGCCAGCAGCTTAATTTGGGTTACGGGGGGGATCAACAATGAGCAGTTCTTC.

The rearrangement links TRBV19 to TRBJ2-3, with 10 bases lining up with TRBD2. Germline V CDR1 and CDR2: LNHDA, SQIVND (reference sequence). This CDR3 spans 18 amino acids. Unmatched junction bases numbered 11, after V lost 3 bases and J lost 2 bases. The CDR3 sequence: CASSILAGDVGDTDTQYF. In DNA form, the CDR3 reads TGTGCCAGTAGTATCCTAGCGGGGGACGTGGGCGACACAGATACGCAGTATTTT. Full variable domain (remainder filled in from reference TRBV19 and TRBJ2-3): DGGITQSPKYLFRKEGQNVTLSCEQNLNHDAMYWYRQDPGQGLRLIYYSQIVNDFQKGDIAEGYSVSREKKESFPLTVTSAQKNPTAFYLCASSILAGDVGDTDTQYFGPGTRLTVL.

There are a few counts of this clonotype. The genes are TRBV7-9 and TRBJ2-5, with D perhaps being TRBD1 or TRBD2 (5 bases each). CDR3 length: 15 residues. Germline values: CDR1 SEHNR, CDR2 FQNEAQ (reference sequence). V lost 3 bases, J lost 4 bases, and 15 bases lay in between. The CDR3 region is CASSLAIGARETQYF. The CDR3 DNA is TGTGCCAGCAGCTTGGCAATCGGGGCGCGAGAGACCCAGTACTTC.

This clonotype came up a few times. This sequence joins TRBV6-5 and TRBJ2-6; weak D call: TRBD1 (6 bases). V was pared by 8 bases and J by 0 bases, with 17 bases between. CDR1 MNHEY and CDR2 SVGAGI come from the germline V gene. The CDR3 is 17 amino acids. Here the CDR3 reads CASRILGRGSGANVLTF. The DNA of the CDR3 is TGTGCCAGCCGAATCTTAGGCAGGGGCTCTGGGGCCAACGTCCTGACTTTC.

The table lists this clonotype with a few counts. The rearrangement joins TRBV6-2 or TRBV6-3 to TRBJ2-5, with D tentatively TRBD1 or TRBD2 (6 bases each). The CDR3 sequence is 14 residues long. Trimming pared 8 bases from V and 4 bases from J, leaving 17 bases between. Per germline, CDR1 MNHEY and CDR2 SVGEGT. The CDR3, as DNA: TGTGCCAGCGGTGGGGGGCCTAAAGGAGAGACCCAGTACTTC. Amino acids: CASGGGPKGETQYF.

This sequence joins TRBV20-1 and TRBJ1-1; no reliable D call. In germline, CDR1 is DFQATT, CDR2 SNEGSKA (reference sequence). The V end lost 4 bases, the J end lost 4 bases, and 10 bases lay between the germline ends. This CDR3 has 12 residues. CDR3 in amino acids: CSAIWAVTEAFF. CDR3 in DNA: TGCAGTGCTATTTGGGCGGTCACTGAAGCTTTCTTT.

This clonotype showed up just a few times. One end of the junction varies from germline; a read error may be responsible. V gene TRBV7-2 combines with J gene TRBJ2-5; 8 bases are a match to TRBD2. CDR3 length: 12 amino acids. Per the germline V gene, CDR1 is SGHTA and CDR2 is FQGNSA. The CDR3 here is CASSRTGGRRFF. Here the CDR3 DNA reads TGTGCCAGCAGTCGTACGGGCGGGAGGCGGTTCTTC.

This clonotype has a handful of counts. The V and J genes are TRBV11-1 and TRBJ1-1; possibly TRBD1 for D (5 bases). V lost 5 bases and J lost 3, with 10 bases in between. This CDR3 is 13 amino acids long. From germline, CDR1 is SGHAT and CDR2 FQDESV (reference sequence). The CDR3 nucleotides are TGTGCCAGCAGCCCCTCAGGGTACACTGAAGCTTTCTTT. Translated, it gives CASSPSGYTEAFF.

Only a few counts were recorded for this clonotype. The chain combines TRBV11-2 with TRBJ2-1; TRBD2 matches at 7 bases. Germline V gene sequence: CDR1 SGHAT, CDR2 FQNNGV. J was trimmed by 8 bases and V by 4 bases; bases with no gene match: 5. The CDR3 has 13 residues. Here the CDR3 reads CASSSAGRDEQFF. In nucleotides, the CDR3 is TGTGCCAGCAGCTCAGCGGGAAGGGATGAGCAGTTCTTC.

This rearrangement joins TRBV13 to TRBJ2-7, with D unclear. CDR3 length equals 13 residues. V lost 2 bases, J lost 3 bases, and 8 bases lay in between. The germline CDR1 and CDR2 sequences are PRHDT and FYEKMQ (reference sequence). Here the CDR3 DNA reads TGTGCCAGCAGCTTAAAGGGCGGCTACGAGCAGTACTTC. It encodes CASSLKGGYEQYF.

J is TRBJ1-1 and V is TRBV2, with D unresolved. V dropped 7 bases and J dropped 0 bases, with 9 bases sitting between them. This CDR3 has 13 residues. Per the germline V gene, CDR1 is SNHLY and CDR2 is FYNNEI. The DNA for the CDR3 is TGTGCCAGCAATTCGTTCATGAACACTGAAGCTTTCTTT. As protein: CASNSFMNTEAFF.

This chain connects TRBV27 to TRBJ2-1, with 14 bases lining up with TRBD2. The junction had 4 bases not matched to a gene; V was cut back by 5 bases and J by 10 bases. CDR1 is MNHEY, CDR2 SMNVEV, per germline (reference sequence). CDR3 length equals 14 residues. CDR3 protein: CASSGGLAGVEQFF. In DNA form, the CDR3 reads TGTGCCAGCAGTGGGGGACTAGCGGGGGTAGAGCAGTTCTTC.

This clonotype was picked up a small number of times. This chain uses TRBV28 with TRBJ2-3; the D gene is possibly TRBD1 (7 bases). This CDR3 has 18 residues. The germline gives CDR1 MDHEN, CDR2 SYDVKM. Trimming shortened V by 5 bases and J by 2 bases, and 23 bases separated the two germline ends. The CDR3 sequence: CASSVGQISGGYTDTQYF. CDR3 nucleotides: TGTGCCAGCAGTGTGGGTCAAATTTCAGGGGGGTACACAGATACGCAGTATTTT.

In its sample, this clonotype was seen a few times. The chain joins TRBV27 to TRBJ2-3; D uncertain. This CDR3 has 14 residues. Germline V CDR1 and CDR2: MNHEY, SMNVEV (reference sequence). Trimming cost V 5 bases and J 5 bases, with 14 bases left between them. CDR3 bases: TGTGCCAGCAGTCACTACGGGTCCGGAGATACGCAGTATTTT. This encodes CASSHYGSGDTQYF.